The rows below give T cell receptor beta chains drawn from one sample of a study of blood T cell repertoires in COVID-19. Assay used: immunoSEQ multiplex PCR; TCRdb lists only in-frame clones, some missing. The sample includes about 210,000 clones, around 88% of them seen just once. Sequenced: PBMCs or T cells enriched from blood (not recorded which). These TCRs come from a man between 40 and 49 years old with acute COVID-19. CDR3s include the opening cysteine and the closing phenylalanine or tryptophan. D genes are given only for firm matches. The listing skips clone size in some rows; elsewhere it reads once, few, many or a size class.

j_call clone_size v_call cdr3_length d_call cdr3_nt cdr3_aa
TRBJ2-5 . TRBV27 16 . TGTGCCAGCAGTTTATCCGTGGGGCCCCTGGGGGAGACCCAGTACTTC CASSLSVGPLGETQYF
TRBJ2-7 . TRBV4-1 14 . TGCGCCAGCAGCCAAGTGGGGCAGAGCTACGAGCAGTACTTC CASSQVGQSYEQYF
TRBJ1-3 . TRBV3-1/TRBV3-2 14 . TGTGCCAGCAGCCACAGAGGATCCGGAAACACCATATATTTT CASSHRGSGNTIYF
TRBJ2-3 . TRBV11-3 15 TRBD2 TGTGCCAGCAGCTTTGGCGGGAGGCCCACAGATACGCAGTATTTT CASSFGGRPTDTQYF
TRBJ1-4 . TRBV4-1 16 . TGCGCCAGCAGCCAAGATCGAGGAGGTGTTAATGAAAAACTGTTTTTT CASSQDRGGVNEKLFF
TRBJ2-3 once TRBV5-6 13 . TGTGCCAGCAACCCCCGGGGCACAGATACGCAGTATTTT CASNPRGTDTQYF
TRBJ1-2 . TRBV20-1 12 . TGCAGTGCTAGTTCGGGCAGGGCAGGCTACACCTTC CSASSGRAGYTF
TRBJ2-1 . TRBV6-5 15 . TGTGCCAGCAGTCCACTAGTCGCAAGCCCCGGTGAGCAGTTCTTC CASSPLVASPGEQFF
TRBJ2-7 . TRBV7-2 16 TRBD2 TGTGCCAGCAGCTTTGTTGCGGGACTAGTTAATCCCGAGCAGTACTTC CASSFVAGLVNPEQYF
TRBJ1-4 . TRBV29-1 13 . TGCAGCGTTGCAGGGATCGGTAATGAAAAACTGTTTTTT CSVAGIGNEKLFF
TRBJ1-2 . TRBV27 13 TRBD1 TGTGCCAGCAGTTTAATGACAGGGAGTGGCTACACCTTC CASSLMTGSGYTF
TRBJ1-3 once TRBV21-1 15 . TGTGCCAGCGTAGGACAGGGTCAGGGAGGAAACACCATATATTTT CASVGQGQGGNTIYF
TRBJ1-1 few TRBV12-3/TRBV12-4 12 . TGTGCCAGCAGTTTAGGGGACATATGGGCTTTCTTT CASSLGDIWAFF
TRBJ1-6 . TRBV28 16 . TGTGCCAGCAGCCAAAGGCGGGTCTCTCGAGCGCCACCCCTCCACTTT CASSQRRVSRAPPLHF
TRBJ1-6 . TRBV28 14 . TGTGCCAGCAGTCCAGGGGCAGGGCTTTTACCCCTCCACTTT CASSPGAGLLPLHF
TRBJ2-1 . TRBV27 15 TRBD2 TGTGCCAGCAGTTTATCGGGACTAGGTGGATATGAGCAGTTCTTC CASSLSGLGGYEQFF
TRBJ2-7 . TRBV19 11 . TGTGCCAGTAGTACCTACTACGAGCAGTACTTC CASSTYYEQYF
TRBJ2-5 few TRBV15 13 . TGTGCCACCAGCAGAGATGGGAGAGAGACCCAGTACTTC CATSRDGRETQYF